The clone carrying this T cell receptor beta chain was detected ten times or more. Its antigen is currently unknown. Each CDR3 protein is one row after TCRdb ran MiXCR on the 5' RACE reads. This sample has around 450,000 distinct CDR3 sequences, with 13% to 15% found just once. Germline assignment: CDR1 MDHEN and CDR2 SYDVKM. J gave up 7 bases and V 6 bases, and 5 bases lay outside the gene matches. The CDR3 consists of 12 residues. These data are taken from a study of identical twins. Regarding the study as a whole: Invariant MAIT and iNKT cells could partly confound zero-insertion analyses. Models, which agreed with sharing between unrelated individuals, nonetheless underestimated the out-of-frame TCR alpha sharing seen in monozygotic twins. Insertions were reduced in abundant cord blood beta clonotypes but not in memory repertoires.

This sample was shared with a second study, whose subject was yellow fever vaccine responses in identical twins.

The sequence derives from a woman aged 18 to 35 in good health. The V and J genes are TRBV28 and TRBJ2-7; 8 bases agree with TRBD2. Sequenced material: CD4+ T cells sorted from blood. The CDR3 loop is CASRTSVGEQYF. CDR3 bases: TGTGCCAGCAGGACTAGCGTGGGGGAGCAGTACTTC.